This T cell receptor (beta chain) stems from a study of T cell repertoires in cytomegalovirus infection (dated by TCRdb to about 2019). At the level of the whole study: Alongside well-studied HLA-B-restricted epitopes, the peptide stimulations were aimed at recently identified HLA-C-restricted CMV epitopes, whose presentation resists viral immunomodulation. Donor HLA type was relevant to the analysis, as public TCR beta signatures indicated carriage of CMV infection together with the matching HLA type.

Summary of the overall study and its limitations: Cumulative frequency of public TCR beta family members discriminated carriers of CMV infection plus the relevant HLA type in this cohort and an independent 352-donor cohort. The ex vivo response was dominated by HLA-C-restricted CMV-specific TCR beta clonotypes, which also provided the single most frequent clonotype in two of eight donors.

V and J are trimmed by 6 bases and 6 bases, and the gene matches miss 8 bases of the junction. CDR1 and CDR2, per the germline V gene, are MNHEY and SVGAGI. The CDR3, cysteine through phenylalanine, is 14 amino acids long. The kept DNA is CDR3 alone, 42 bases in frame from the first base. This specimen's treatment or condition label, interpreted: in vitro stimulation with specific CMV peptide epitopes to enrich CMV-specific T cells. This clonotype has more than one count but fewer than ten. Its binding antigen is unknown. Per-base qualities were not stored, and no clone one base away is much larger. Instrument on record: Illumina HiSeq 1500. TCRdb trimmed public reads at Q25 via fastp, called clones via MiXCR and kept in-frame beta chains. Rows are unified per CDR3 protein, each entry keeping the most common DNA and genes. The sample table shows hundreds of thousands of distinct CDR3 sequences, and about 39% are seen once. The ten largest clones capture around 45% of the sample.

This TCR derives from a human donor in good health (CMV status not recorded). Some clones in this sample may be carry-over from other donors' samples. This chain is built from TRBV6-5 and TRBJ2-3, and 8 junction bases match TRBD1. The sample here was cultured PBMCs, taken from culture after CMV antigen stimulation. The CDR3 has the sequence CASRRASGGDTQYF. Read as DNA, the sequence is TGTGCCAGCAGAAGAGCGTCAGGGGGCGATACGCAGTATTTT.